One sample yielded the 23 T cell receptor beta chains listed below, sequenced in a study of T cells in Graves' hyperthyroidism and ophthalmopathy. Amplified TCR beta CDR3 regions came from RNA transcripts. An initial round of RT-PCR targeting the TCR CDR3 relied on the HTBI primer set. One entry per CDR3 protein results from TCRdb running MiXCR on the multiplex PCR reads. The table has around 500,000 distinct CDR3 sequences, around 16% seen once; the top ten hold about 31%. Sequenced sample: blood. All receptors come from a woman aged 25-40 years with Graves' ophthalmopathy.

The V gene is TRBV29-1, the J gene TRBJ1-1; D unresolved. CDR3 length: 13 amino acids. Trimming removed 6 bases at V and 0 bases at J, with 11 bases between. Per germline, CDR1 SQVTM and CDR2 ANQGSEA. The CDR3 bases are TGCAGCGTGAACAGACGATTGAACACTGAAGCTTTCTTT. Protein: CSVNRRLNTEAFF.

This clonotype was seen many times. CDR3 nucleotide sequence: TGTGCCAGTCTAAACAGGGGTGGGTCGAACACTGAAGCTTTCTTT. As protein: CASLNRGGSNTEAFF. The chain couples TRBV11-2 to TRBJ1-1; 7 positions agree with TRBD1. The CDR3 is 15 residues long. The V gene end was trimmed by 9 bases and the J gene end by 1 base; junction bases not matched to a gene: 11. In germline, CDR1 is SGHAT, CDR2 FQNNGV.

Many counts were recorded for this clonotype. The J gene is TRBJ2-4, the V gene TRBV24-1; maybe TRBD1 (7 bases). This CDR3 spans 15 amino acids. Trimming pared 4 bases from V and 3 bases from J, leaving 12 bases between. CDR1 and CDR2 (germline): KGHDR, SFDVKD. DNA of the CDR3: TGTGCCACCAGTGACTCCAGGGGGGACAAAAACATTCAGTACTTC. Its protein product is CATSDSRGDKNIQYF.

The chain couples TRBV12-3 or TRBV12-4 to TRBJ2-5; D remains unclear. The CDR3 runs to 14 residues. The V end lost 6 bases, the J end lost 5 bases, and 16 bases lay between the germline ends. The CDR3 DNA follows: TGTGCCAGCAGCAGCCCTCGATCCCCGGAGACCCAGTACTTC. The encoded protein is CASSSPRSPETQYF.

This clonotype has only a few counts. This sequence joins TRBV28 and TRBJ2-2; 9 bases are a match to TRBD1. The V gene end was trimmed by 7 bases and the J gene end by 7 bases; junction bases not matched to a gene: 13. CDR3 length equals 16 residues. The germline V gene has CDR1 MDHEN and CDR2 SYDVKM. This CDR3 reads CASNLQGALIHGELFF. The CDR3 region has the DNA TGTGCCAGCAATCTACAGGGGGCATTGATTCACGGGGAGCTGTTTTTT.

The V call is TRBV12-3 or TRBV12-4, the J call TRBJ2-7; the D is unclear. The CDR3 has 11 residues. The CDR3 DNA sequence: TGTGCATCGGGCCCGGCTTACGAGCAGTACTTC. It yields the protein CASGPAYEQYF.

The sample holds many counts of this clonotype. The CDR3 DNA follows: TGTGCCAGCAGCTTACAACAGGGGCCGGTGGACGAGCAGTACTTC. Translation: CASSLQQGPVDEQYF. The chain recombines TRBV7-3 with TRBJ2-7; 7 positions agree with TRBD1. The V and J ends lost 2 bases and 5 bases, in that order; junction bases with no gene match: 9. Germline V gives CDR1 SGHTA, CDR2 FQGTGA. The CDR3 covers 15 residues.

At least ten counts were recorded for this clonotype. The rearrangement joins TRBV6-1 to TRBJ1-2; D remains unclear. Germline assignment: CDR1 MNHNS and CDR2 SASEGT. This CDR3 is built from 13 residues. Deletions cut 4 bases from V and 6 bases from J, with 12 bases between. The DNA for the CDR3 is TGTGCCAGCAGTGCCGGCGCCGAGCATGGCTACACCTTC. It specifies CASSAGAEHGYTF.

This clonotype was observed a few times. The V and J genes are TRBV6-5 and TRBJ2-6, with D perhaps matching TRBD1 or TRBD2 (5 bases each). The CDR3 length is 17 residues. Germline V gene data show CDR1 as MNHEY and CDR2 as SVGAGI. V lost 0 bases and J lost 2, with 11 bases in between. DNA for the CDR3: TGTGCCAGCAGTTACTCGATGGTGGGGGCTGGGGCCAACGTCCTGACTTTC. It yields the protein CASSYSMVGAGANVLTF.

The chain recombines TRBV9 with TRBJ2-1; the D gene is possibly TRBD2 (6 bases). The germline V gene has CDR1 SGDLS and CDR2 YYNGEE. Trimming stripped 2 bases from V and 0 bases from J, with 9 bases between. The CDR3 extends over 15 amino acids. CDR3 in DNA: TGTGCCAGCAGCGTCTACGGGAGCTCCTACAATGAGCAGTTCTTC. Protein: CASSVYGSSYNEQFF.

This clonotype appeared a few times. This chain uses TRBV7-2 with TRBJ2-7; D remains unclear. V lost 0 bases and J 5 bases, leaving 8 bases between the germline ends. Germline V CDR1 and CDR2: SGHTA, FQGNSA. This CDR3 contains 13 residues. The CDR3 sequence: CASSLASVNEQYF. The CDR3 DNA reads TGTGCCAGCAGCTTAGCCTCTGTCAACGAGCAGTACTTC.

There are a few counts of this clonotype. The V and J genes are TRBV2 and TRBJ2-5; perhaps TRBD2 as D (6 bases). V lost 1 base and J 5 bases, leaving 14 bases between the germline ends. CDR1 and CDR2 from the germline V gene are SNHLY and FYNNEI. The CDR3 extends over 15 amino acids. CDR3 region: CASSEGLGGDETQYF. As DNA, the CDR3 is TGTGCCAGCAGTGAAGGATTAGGCGGGGACGAGACCCAGTACTTC.

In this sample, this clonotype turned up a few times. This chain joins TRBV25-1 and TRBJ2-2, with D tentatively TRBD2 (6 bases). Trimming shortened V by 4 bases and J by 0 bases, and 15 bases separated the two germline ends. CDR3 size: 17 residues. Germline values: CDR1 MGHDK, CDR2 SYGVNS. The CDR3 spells CASSATHGGTNTGELFF. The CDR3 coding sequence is TGTGCCAGCAGTGCGACCCATGGCGGGACGAACACCGGGGAGCTGTTTTTT.

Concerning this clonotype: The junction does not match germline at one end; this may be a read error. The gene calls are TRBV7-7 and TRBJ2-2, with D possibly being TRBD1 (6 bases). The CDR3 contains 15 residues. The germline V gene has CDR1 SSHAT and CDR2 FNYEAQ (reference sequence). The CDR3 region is CASSALGALTGELFF. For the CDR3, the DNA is TGTGCTAGCAGCGCGCTGGGGGCCCTAACCGGGGAGCTGTTTTTT.

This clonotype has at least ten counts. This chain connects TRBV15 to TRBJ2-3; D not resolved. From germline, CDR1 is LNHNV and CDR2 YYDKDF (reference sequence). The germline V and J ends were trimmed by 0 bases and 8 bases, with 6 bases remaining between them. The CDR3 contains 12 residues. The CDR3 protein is CATSRDWITQYF. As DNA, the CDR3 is TGTGCCACCAGCAGAGATTGGATTACGCAGTATTTT.

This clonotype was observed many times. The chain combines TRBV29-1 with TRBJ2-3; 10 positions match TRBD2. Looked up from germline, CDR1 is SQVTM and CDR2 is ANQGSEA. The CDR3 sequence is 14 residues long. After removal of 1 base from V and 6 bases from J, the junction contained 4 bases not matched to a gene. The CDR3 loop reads CSVEGLAGADTQYF. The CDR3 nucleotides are TGCAGCGTTGAAGGGCTAGCGGGAGCCGATACGCAGTATTTT.

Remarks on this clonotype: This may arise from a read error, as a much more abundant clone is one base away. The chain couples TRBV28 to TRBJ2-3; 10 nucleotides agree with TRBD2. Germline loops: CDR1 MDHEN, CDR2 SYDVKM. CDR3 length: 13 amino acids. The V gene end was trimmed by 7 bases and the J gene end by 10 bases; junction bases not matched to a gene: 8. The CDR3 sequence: CASTWASGSAQYF. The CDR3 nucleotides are TGTGCCAGCACCTGGGCTAGCGGGAGTGCGCAGTATTTT.

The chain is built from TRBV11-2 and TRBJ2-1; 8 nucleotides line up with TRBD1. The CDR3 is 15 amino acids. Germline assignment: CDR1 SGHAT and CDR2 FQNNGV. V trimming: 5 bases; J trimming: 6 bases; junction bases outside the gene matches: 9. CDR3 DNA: TGTGCCAGCAGCCTTACCTCCGGGACAGGCAATGAGCAGTTCTTC. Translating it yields CASSLTSGTGNEQFF.

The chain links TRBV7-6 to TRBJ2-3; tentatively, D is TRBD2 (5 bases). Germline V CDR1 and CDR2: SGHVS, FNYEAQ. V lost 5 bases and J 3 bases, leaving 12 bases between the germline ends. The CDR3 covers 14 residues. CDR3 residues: CASSGRGRTDTQYF. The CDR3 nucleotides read TGTGCCAGCAGCGGGAGAGGGAGAACAGATACGCAGTATTTT.

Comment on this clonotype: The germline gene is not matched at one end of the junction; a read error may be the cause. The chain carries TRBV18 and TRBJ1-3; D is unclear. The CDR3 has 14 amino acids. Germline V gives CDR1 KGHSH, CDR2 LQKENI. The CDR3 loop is CASPPAVSGNTIYF. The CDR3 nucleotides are TGTGCCAGCCCACCAGCGGTATCTGGAAACACCATATATTTT.

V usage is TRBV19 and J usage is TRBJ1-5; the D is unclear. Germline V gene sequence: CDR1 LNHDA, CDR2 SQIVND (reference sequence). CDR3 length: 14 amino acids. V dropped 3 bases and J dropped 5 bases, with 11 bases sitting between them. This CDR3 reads CASSMRGRDQPQHF. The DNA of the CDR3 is TGTGCCAGTAGTATGCGGGGAAGAGATCAGCCCCAGCATTTT. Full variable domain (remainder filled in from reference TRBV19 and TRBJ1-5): DGGITQSPKYLFRKEGQNVTLSCEQNLNHDAMYWYRQDPGQGLRLIYYSQIVNDFQKGDIAEGYSVSREKKESFPLTVTSAQKNPTAFYLCASSMRGRDQPQHFGDGTRLSIL.

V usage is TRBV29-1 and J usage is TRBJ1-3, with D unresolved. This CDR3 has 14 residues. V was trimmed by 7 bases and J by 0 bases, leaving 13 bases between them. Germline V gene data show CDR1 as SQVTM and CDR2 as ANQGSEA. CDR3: CSAIDILSGNTIYF. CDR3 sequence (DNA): TGCAGCGCCATCGACATCCTCTCTGGAAACACCATATATTTT. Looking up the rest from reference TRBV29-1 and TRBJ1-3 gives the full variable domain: SAVISQKPSRDICQRGTSLTIQCQVDSQVTMMFWYRQQPGQSLTLIATANQGSEATYESGFVIDKFPISRPNLTFSTLTVSNMSPEDSSIYLCSAIDILSGNTIYFGEGSWLTVV.

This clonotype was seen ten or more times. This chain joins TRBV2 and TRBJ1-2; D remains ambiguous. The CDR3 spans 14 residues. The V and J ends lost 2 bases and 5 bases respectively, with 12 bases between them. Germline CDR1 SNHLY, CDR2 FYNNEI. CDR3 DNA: TGTGCCAGCAGTGAAACGGAGGGTTGGTATGGCTACACCTTC. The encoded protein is CASSETEGWYGYTF.